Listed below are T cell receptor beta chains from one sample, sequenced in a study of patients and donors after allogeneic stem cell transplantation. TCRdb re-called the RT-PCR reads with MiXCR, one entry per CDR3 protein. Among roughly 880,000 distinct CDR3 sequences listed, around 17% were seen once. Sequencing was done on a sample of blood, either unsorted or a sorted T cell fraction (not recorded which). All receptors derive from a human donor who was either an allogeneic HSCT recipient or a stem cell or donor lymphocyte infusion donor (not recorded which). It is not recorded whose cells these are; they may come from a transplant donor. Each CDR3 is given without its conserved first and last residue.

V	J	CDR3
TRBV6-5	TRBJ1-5	ASSYDRAQPQH
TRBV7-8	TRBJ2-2	ASSPTRRTGELF
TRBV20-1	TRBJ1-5	SATGTGVGQPQH
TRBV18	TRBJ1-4	ASSPPGTTNEKLF
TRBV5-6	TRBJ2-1	ASSFGRKNEQF
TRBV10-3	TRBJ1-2	AIRQNNYGYT
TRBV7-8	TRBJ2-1	ASSSTNSYNEQF
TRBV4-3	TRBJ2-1	ASSQDGRQDRYEQF
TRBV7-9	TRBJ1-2	ASSSQGGGNYGYT
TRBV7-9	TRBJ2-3	ASSSPTGATDTQY
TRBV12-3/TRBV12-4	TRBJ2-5	ASSTPTETQY